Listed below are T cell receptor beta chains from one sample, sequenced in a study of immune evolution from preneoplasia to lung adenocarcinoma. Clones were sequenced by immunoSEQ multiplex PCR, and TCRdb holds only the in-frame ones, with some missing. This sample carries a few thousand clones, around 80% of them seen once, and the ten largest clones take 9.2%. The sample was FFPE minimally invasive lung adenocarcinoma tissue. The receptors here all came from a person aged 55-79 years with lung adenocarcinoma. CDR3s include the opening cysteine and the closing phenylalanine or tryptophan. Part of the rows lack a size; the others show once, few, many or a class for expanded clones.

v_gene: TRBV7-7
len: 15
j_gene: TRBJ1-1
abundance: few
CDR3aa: CASSFYRRGYTEAFF

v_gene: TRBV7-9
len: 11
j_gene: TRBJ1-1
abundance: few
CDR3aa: CATSNHTEAFF

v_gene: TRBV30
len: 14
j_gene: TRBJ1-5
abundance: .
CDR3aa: CACNLDRPNQPQHF

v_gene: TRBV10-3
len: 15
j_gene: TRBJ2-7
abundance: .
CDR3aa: CAISEGTSGVYEQYF

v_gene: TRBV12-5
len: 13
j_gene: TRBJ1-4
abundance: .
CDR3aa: CASGLTPGEKLFF

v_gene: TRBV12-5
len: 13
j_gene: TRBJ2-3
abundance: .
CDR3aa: CASWDSNTDTQYF

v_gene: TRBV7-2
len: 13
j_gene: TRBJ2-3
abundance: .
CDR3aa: CASSLAGADTQYF

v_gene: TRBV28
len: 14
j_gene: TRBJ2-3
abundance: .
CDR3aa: CASSGVDSTDTQYF

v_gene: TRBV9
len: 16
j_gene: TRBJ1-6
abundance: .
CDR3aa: CASSVSRSGVNSPLHF

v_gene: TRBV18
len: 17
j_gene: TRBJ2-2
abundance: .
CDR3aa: CASSSSSGGLNTGELFF

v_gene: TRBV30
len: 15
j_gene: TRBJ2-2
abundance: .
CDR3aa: CAWSRGAVNTGELFF

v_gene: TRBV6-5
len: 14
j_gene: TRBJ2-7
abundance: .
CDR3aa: CASSYADSTYEQYF

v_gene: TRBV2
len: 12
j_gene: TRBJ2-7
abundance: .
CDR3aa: CASSEERDPFYF

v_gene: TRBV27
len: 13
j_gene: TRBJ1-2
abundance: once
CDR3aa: CASSPTINYGYTF

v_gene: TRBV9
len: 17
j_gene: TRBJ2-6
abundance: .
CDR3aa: CASSVLGGLSGANVLTF

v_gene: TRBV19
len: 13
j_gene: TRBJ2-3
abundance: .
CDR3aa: CASSIPGLDTQYF

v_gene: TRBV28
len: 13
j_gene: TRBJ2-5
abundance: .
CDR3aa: CASSPGDRETQYF

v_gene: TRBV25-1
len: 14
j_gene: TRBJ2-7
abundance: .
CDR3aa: CASSPGQGVYEQYF

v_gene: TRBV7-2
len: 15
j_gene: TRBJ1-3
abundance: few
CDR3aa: CASSLWLGQGNTIYF

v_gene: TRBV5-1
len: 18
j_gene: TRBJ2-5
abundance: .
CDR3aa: CASSLASGISGGQETQYF

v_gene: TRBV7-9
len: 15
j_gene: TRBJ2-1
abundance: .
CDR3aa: CASRKLADSYNEQFF

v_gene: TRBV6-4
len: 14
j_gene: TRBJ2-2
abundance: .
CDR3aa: CASSLQGDTGELFF

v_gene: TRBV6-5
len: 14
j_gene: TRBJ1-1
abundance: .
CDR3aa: CASSLQGATTEAFF

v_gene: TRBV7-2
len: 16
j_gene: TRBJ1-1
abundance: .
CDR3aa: CASSAHGRRMNTEAFF

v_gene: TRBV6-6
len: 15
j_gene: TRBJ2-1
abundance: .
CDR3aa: CASSTSGGAYNEQFF

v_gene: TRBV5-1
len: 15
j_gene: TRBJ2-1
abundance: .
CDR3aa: CASRNRTDPYNEQFF

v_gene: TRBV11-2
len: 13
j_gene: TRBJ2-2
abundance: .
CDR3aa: CASSRTGSGELFF

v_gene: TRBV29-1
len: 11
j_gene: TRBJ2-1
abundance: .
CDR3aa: CSVEGYNEQFF

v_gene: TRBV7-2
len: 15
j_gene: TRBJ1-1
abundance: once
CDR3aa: CASSRQTVMNTEAFF

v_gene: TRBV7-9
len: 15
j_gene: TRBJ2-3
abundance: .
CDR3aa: CASSRVEGLADTQYF

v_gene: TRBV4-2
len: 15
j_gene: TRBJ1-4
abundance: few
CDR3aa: CASNPWGGSNEKLFF

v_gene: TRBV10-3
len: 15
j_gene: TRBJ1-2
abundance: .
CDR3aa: CAISDYTPGGYGYTF

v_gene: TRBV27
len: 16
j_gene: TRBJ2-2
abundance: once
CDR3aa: CASSRTNGGNTGELFF

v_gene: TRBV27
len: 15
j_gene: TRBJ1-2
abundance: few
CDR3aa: CASSLSGQLTNGYTF

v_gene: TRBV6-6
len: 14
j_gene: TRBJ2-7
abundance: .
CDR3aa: CASRFSAPVQEQYF

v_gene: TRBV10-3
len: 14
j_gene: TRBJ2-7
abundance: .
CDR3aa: CAISKGQSTYEQYF

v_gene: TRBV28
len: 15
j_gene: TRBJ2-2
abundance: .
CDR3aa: CASESGTGNTGELFF

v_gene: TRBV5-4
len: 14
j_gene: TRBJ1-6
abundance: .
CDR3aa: CASSYGTLYSPLHF

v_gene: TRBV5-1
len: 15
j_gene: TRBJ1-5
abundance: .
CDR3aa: CASSLEGGREQPQHF

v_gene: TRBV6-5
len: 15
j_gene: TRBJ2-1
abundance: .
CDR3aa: CASSSRDRDYNEQFF

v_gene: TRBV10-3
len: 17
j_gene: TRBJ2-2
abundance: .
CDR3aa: CAISAHGTGVDTGELFF

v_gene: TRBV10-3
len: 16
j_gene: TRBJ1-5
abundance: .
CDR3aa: CATQRAEGYSNQPQHF

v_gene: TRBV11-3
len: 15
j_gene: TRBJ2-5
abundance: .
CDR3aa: CASSPGPGPVETQYF

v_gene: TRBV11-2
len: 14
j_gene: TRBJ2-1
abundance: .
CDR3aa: CASSLVGLAIEQFF

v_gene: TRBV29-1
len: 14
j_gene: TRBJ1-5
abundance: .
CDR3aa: CSVVVADSNQPQHF

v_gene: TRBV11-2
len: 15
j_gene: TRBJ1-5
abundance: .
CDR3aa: CASSLRPGSNQPQHF

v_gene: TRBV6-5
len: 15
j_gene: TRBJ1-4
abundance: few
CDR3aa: CASSVQGLLTEKLFF

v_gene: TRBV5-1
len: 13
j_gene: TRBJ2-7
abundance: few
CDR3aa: CASSIQGIHEQYF

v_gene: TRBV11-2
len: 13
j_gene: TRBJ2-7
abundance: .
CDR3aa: CASSFGGSYEQYF

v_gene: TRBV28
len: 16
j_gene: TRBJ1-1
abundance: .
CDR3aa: CASSLPGDQGPTEAFF

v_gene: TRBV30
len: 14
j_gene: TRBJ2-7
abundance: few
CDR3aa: CAWSVPTASYEQYF

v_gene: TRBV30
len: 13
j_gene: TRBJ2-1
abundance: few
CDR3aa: CAWRGAQYNEQFF